Below are 5 T cell receptor beta chains sequenced from a single sample in a study of blood T cell repertoires in COVID-19. The protocol was immunoSEQ multiplex PCR, while the TCRdb copy is restricted to in-frame clones and leaves out a portion. The table lists approximately 500,000 clones, approximately 85% of them singletons, with approximately 3% in the top ten. The sample consisted of peripheral blood. Every receptor here comes from a human donor in a cohort sampled during active COVID-19.

This clone was seen more than once but under ten times. The gene calls are TRBV7-9 and TRBJ2-1; D might be TRBD2 (6 bases). Germline V CDR1 and CDR2: SEHNR, FQNEAQ (reference sequence). The CDR3 sequence is 14 residues long. The ends were cut back, 3 bases at V and 10 bases at J, with 16 bases in the middle. The chain's CDR3 is CASSFRTTPSEQFF. In DNA, the CDR3 is TGTGCCAGCAGCTTCCGGACTACCCCAAGCGAGCAGTTCTTC.

This sequence joins TRBV7-8 and TRBJ1-1; D may be TRBD1 (6 bases). The length of the CDR3 is 14 residues. Germline V gene lookup returns CDR1 SGHVS and CDR2 FQNEAQ. V dropped 5 bases and J dropped 4 bases, with 14 bases sitting between them. The CDR3 region has the DNA TGTGCCAGCAGCCCGATCCTAGGGGGCACTGAAGCTTTCTTT. Residues: CASSPILGGTEAFF.

The chain is built from TRBV23-1 and TRBJ2-5; TRBD2 is a possible D gene (5 bases). TRBV23-1 is filed as an ORF, its function uncertain. Deletions cut 4 bases from V and 5 bases from J, with 23 bases between. The CDR3 runs to 17 residues. In nucleotides, the CDR3 is TGCGCCAGCAGTCCATCCGGGATCGCGAGCCCCAGGGAGACCCAGTACTTC. Translating it yields CASSPSGIASPRETQYF.

The V call is TRBV7-6, the J call TRBJ2-5, with TRBD2 as a possible D gene (6 bases). V dropped 1 base and J dropped 1 base, with 10 bases sitting between them. The CDR3 runs to 15 residues. Germline V gene sequence: CDR1 SGHVS, CDR2 FNYEAQ. The CDR3 protein is CASSLVGGVQETQYF. The CDR3 DNA is TGTGCCAGCAGCTTAGTCGGCGGGGTCCAAGAGACCCAGTACTTC.

The sample holds a few counts of this clone. This chain links TRBV28 with TRBJ1-2; tentative D call: TRBD1 (5 bases). The CDR3 has 14 amino acids. Per the germline V gene, CDR1 is MDHEN and CDR2 is SYDVKM. The V and J ends lost 1 base and 3 bases respectively, with 9 bases between them. For the CDR3, the DNA is TGTGCCAGCAGTTTATCGGGGGTGTACTATGGCTACACCTTC. It yields the protein CASSLSGVYYGYTF.